This T cell receptor (beta chain) was recorded in a study of cytomegalovirus exposure and HLA in healthy donors. General study findings and limits: Follow-up analysis seemed to connect common viral pathogens with several of the most significant clusters identified. TCR sequences were mostly rare, though some public TCRs occurred in many donors. The productive fraction for most TCR beta V segments was about 87% or about 30% in an earlier analysis. Being indistinguishable, some V segments were excluded, TRBV6-2 and TRBV6-3 among them.

This clone appeared a few times. Antigen specificity is unknown. Germline CDR1 and CDR2: SGHRS and YFSETQ. CDR3 length: 20 amino acids. The V end was cut by 4 bases, the J end by 0 bases, with 26 bases between. PCR amplification relied on 60 Vbeta primers (plus 13 Jbeta primers). Sequencing used immunoSEQ multiplex PCR; TCRdb keeps in-frame clones, though not all of them. The sample shows approximately 160,000 clones, roughly 87% of them seen only once. The rearrangement uses TRBV5-1 and TRBJ1-3; D perhaps matches TRBD1 (5 bases). Material: PBMCs. This receptor was identified in a girl under 18 in good health and CMV-seropositive. This CDR3 is CASSPRSRQFLGSSGNTIYF. CDR3 nucleotides: TGCGCCAGCAGCCCACGTTCCCGACAGTTCCTGGGATCCTCTGGAAACACCATATATTTT.